These 15 T cell receptor beta chains share one sample of origin, sequenced in a study of blood T cell repertoires in COVID-19. The protocol was immunoSEQ multiplex PCR, while the TCRdb copy is restricted to in-frame clones and leaves out a portion. This sample has roughly 260,000 clones; about 90% occur once, and the top ten carry about 6.3%. The sequenced sample was PBMCs or T cells enriched from blood (not recorded which). Receptor source: a woman in her twenties or thirties with acute COVID-19.

The CDR3 DNA follows: TGTGCCAGCAGCTTGAGGGACAGGGGTGCTGGCTACACCTTC. It codes for CASSLRDRGAGYTF. V is TRBV5-5 and J is TRBJ1-2; 10 bases fit TRBD1. This CDR3 spans 14 amino acids. The V and J ends lost 1 base and 7 bases, in that order; junction bases with no gene match: 4. The germline V gene has CDR1 SGHKS and CDR2 YYEKEE (reference sequence).

This clone was recorded a few times. The V call is TRBV5-5, the J call TRBJ2-3, with 8 bases fitting TRBD1. This CDR3 is built from 16 residues. The trim removed 0 bases at V and 7 bases at J, leaving 10 bases unmatched. Germline-derived CDR1 and CDR2 are SGHKS and YYEKEE (reference sequence). The chain's CDR3 is CASSLAAAGGMNTQYF. Here the CDR3 DNA reads TGTGCCAGCAGCTTGGCGGCGGCAGGGGGCATGAATACGCAGTATTTT.

CDR3 nucleotides: TGTGCCAGCAGTTTGGGCTCCCCCTACGAGCAGTACTTC. It codes for CASSLGSPYEQYF. This chain connects TRBV28 to TRBJ2-7; D is unresolved. Trimming removed 3 bases from V and 2 bases from J, with 8 bases in between. The CDR3 has 13 amino acids. CDR1 MDHEN and CDR2 SYDVKM come from the germline V gene.

The rearrangement links TRBV6-5 to TRBJ1-6; TRBD1 is a possible D gene (5 bases). The CDR3 contains 14 residues. Trimming left V 5 bases short and J 10 bases short, with 15 bases between. Looked up from germline, CDR1 is MNHEY and CDR2 is SVGAGI. In DNA, the CDR3 is TGTGCCAGCAGTCAGGGAAGGAAGCAGTCACCCCTCCACTTT. It encodes CASSQGRKQSPLHF.

The chain employs TRBV19 and TRBJ2-3; D might be TRBD1 (6 bases). V was cut by 5 bases and J by 3 bases, with 9 bases left in between. The germline V gene has CDR1 LNHDA and CDR2 SQIVND (reference sequence). The CDR3 runs to 13 residues. The CDR3 loop is CASSLGATDTQYF. Here the CDR3 DNA reads TGTGCCAGTAGTTTGGGGGCGACAGATACGCAGTATTTT.

This clone was observed a single time. J is TRBJ2-1 and V is TRBV6-5, with 8 bases lining up with TRBD1. The germline gives CDR1 MNHEY, CDR2 SVGAGI. The CDR3 contains 16 residues. V lost 2 bases to trimming and J lost 7 bases; unmatched junction nucleotides: 10. The CDR3 is CASSYRRTGQRNEQFF. CDR3 in DNA: TGTGCCAGCAGTTACCGACGGACAGGGCAGCGGAATGAGCAGTTCTTC.

CDR3 protein: CASSQGMTGGYYTF. The DNA for the CDR3 is TGTGCCAGCAGCCAAGGCATGACAGGGGGCTACTACACCTTC. This chain joins TRBV3-1 (or the pseudogene TRBV3-2) and TRBJ1-2; 10 bases align to TRBD1. This CDR3 contains 14 residues. In germline, CDR1 is LGHDT, CDR2 YNNKEL (reference sequence). V lost 1 base to trimming and J lost 10 bases; unmatched junction nucleotides: 6.

This rearrangement joins TRBV27 to TRBJ2-3; tentative D call: TRBD1 (6 bases). Germline V gene lookup returns CDR1 MNHEY and CDR2 SMNVEV (reference sequence). The CDR3 runs to 15 residues. The V gene lost 2 bases and the J gene lost 5 bases, with 14 bases spanning the gap. The CDR3 nucleotides are TGTGCCAGCAGTTTAAGACAGGTCCGGGGAGATACGCAGTATTTT. Protein sequence: CASSLRQVRGDTQYF.

The J gene is TRBJ2-2, the V gene TRBV6-1, with 8 bases matching TRBD2. V was clipped by 3 bases and J by 3 bases; unmatched bases: 9. CDR3 length: 17 residues. Germline V gene lookup returns CDR1 MNHNS and CDR2 SASEGT. The CDR3 here is CASSEKLADVYTGELFF. DNA of the CDR3: TGTGCCAGCAGTGAGAAACTAGCGGATGTCTACACCGGGGAGCTGTTTTTT.

The chain carries TRBV28 and TRBJ2-7; TRBD1 matches at 7 bases. J was trimmed by 6 bases and V by 7 bases; bases with no gene match: 12. From germline, CDR1 is MDHEN and CDR2 SYDVKM. The CDR3 covers 14 residues. The CDR3 DNA sequence: TGTGCCAGCATTCTACAGGGAGCAGGGGGCGAGCAGTACTTC. It is translated as CASILQGAGGEQYF.

This clone was seen a handful of times. V gene TRBV12-1 combines with J gene TRBJ2-7; the table calls TRBD2, which could not be checked here. TRBV12-1 is a pseudogene locus. The CDR3 length is 16 residues. This CDR3 reads CASSSLGTSRLWEQYF. The CDR3 DNA reads as TGTGCCAGCAGCTCACTAGGTACTAGCAGACTTTGGGAGCAGTACTTC.

Notes on this clone: A read error may produce the germline difference seen at one junction end. The CDR3 region has the DNA TGTGCCAGCAAGGAGCGGGAGAGCACAGGTACGCAGTATTTT. Its protein is CASKERESTGTQYF. This chain uses TRBV3-1 (or the pseudogene TRBV3-2) with TRBJ2-3, with 8 bases that match TRBD2. This CDR3 comprises 14 residues. In germline, CDR1 is LGHDT, CDR2 YNNKEL (reference sequence).

The rearrangement joins TRBV3-1 (or the pseudogene TRBV3-2) to TRBJ2-7; 11 bases map to TRBD1. CDR1 and CDR2 from the germline V gene are LGHDT and YNNKEL (reference sequence). This CDR3 is built from 14 residues. Trimming cost V 4 bases and J 4 bases; bases outside gene matches: 3. CDR3 nucleotide sequence: TGTGCCAGCAGCCTTGGACAGGGGGCATACGAGCAGTACTTC. This gives the protein CASSLGQGAYEQYF.

V gene TRBV7-9 combines with J gene TRBJ2-5; D perhaps matches TRBD2 (5 bases). In germline, CDR1 is SEHNR, CDR2 FQNEAQ (reference sequence). There are 13 residues in the CDR3. V was trimmed by 1 base and J by 2 bases, leaving 5 bases between them. Here the CDR3 reads CASSLGTQETQYF. For the CDR3, the DNA is TGTGCCAGCAGCTTAGGGACTCAAGAGACCCAGTACTTC.

This clone has just one count. V is TRBV9 and J is TRBJ2-7, with D perhaps matching TRBD1 (5 bases). Germline V CDR1 and CDR2: SGDLS, YYNGEE. This CDR3 has 15 residues. V dropped 3 bases and J dropped 2 bases, with 15 bases sitting between them. The CDR3: CASSAGPTATYEQYF. CDR3 nucleotide sequence: TGTGCCAGCAGCGCCGGACCGACAGCCACCTACGAGCAGTACTTC.